A single sample gave rise to the 9 T cell receptor beta chains below, sequenced in a study of T cells in localized non-small cell lung cancer. The data were produced by immunoSEQ multiplex PCR, yet TCRdb's version contains in-frame clones alone and is incomplete. The sample lists 55,000 to 80,000 clones, almost 85% occurring once. Sample: peripheral blood, taken before any cancer treatment. Receptors were obtained from a female donor at least 60 years old with stage I lung adenocarcinoma.

The chain is built from TRBV9 and TRBJ1-1; D is unclear. Germline CDR1 is SGDLS and CDR2 is YYNGEE. Trimming stripped 3 bases from V and 4 bases from J, with 10 bases between. The CDR3 consists of 13 residues. The CDR3 loop reads CASSAHHGTEAFF. The CDR3, as DNA: TGTGCCAGCAGCGCTCATCACGGCACTGAAGCTTTCTTT.

The rearrangement links TRBV5-1 to TRBJ2-7; D call uncertain. Germline CDR1 SGHRS, CDR2 YFSETQ. CDR3 size: 15 residues. V was shortened by 0 bases and J by 2 bases, with 12 bases between the two germline ends. CDR3 region: CASSLEGGVAYEQYF. Here the CDR3 DNA reads TGCGCCAGCAGCTTGGAGGGCGGCGTTGCCTACGAGCAGTACTTC.

V is TRBV6-5 and J is TRBJ1-6; D call uncertain. The CDR3 has 16 residues. Trimming removed 0 bases at V and 8 bases at J, with 14 bases between. Per germline, CDR1 MNHEY and CDR2 SVGAGI. The CDR3 region is CASSYSGTPGDSPLHF. The DNA of the CDR3 is TGTGCCAGCAGTTACTCGGGCACCCCAGGAGATTCACCCCTCCACTTT.

In its sample, this clone was seen once. The chain joins TRBV19 to TRBJ1-5; D is ambiguous. This CDR3 has 12 residues. CDR1 and CDR2 from the germline V gene are LNHDA and SQIVND (reference sequence). V lost 5 bases to trimming and J lost 0 bases, with 2 bases between them. The CDR3 DNA is TGTGCCAGTAGTTATAGCAATCAGCCCCAGCATTTT. This encodes CASSYSNQPQHF.

This rearrangement joins TRBV7-8 to TRBJ2-2; maybe TRBD2 (5 bases). CDR3 length: 14 residues. Germline-derived CDR1 and CDR2 are SGHVS and FQNEAQ. V lost 5 bases, J lost 5 bases, and 12 bases lay in between. The CDR3 nucleotides read TGTGCCAGCAGCCCACGGACTGTTACCGGGGAGCTGTTTTTT. It translates to CASSPRTVTGELFF.

The table lists this clone with a few counts. V is TRBV5-6 and J is TRBJ1-2; D gene unclear. Germline V gene sequence: CDR1 SGHDT, CDR2 YYEEEE. There are 14 residues in the CDR3. V lost 3 bases to trimming and J lost 8 bases, with 17 bases between them. CDR3 in amino acids: CASSSPNGVEGYTF. CDR3 sequence (DNA): TGTGCCAGCAGCTCCCCGAATGGGGTAGAAGGCTACACCTTC.

J is TRBJ1-2 and V is TRBV9; D gene ambiguous. Trimming cost V 0 bases and J 7 bases, with 10 bases left between them. CDR3 length: 13 residues. Germline lookup yields CDR1 SGDLS and CDR2 YYNGEE. CDR3 nucleotides: TGTGCCAGCAGCGTAGAGGGCGAGGGTGGCTACACCTTC. It yields the protein CASSVEGEGGYTF.

J is TRBJ1-4 and V is TRBV19; 9 nucleotides line up with TRBD1. The V gene's germline CDR1 is LNHDA and CDR2 SQIVND (reference sequence). This CDR3 comprises 17 residues. V was pared by 4 bases and J by 0 bases, with 6 bases of the junction left unmatched. The CDR3 bases are TGTGCCAGTAGTAGCCTGGACAGGGGTTCAACTAATGAAAAACTGTTTTTT. Translated: CASSSLDRGSTNEKLFF.

The chain employs TRBV7-6 and TRBJ1-4; D gene unclear. V lost 5 bases and J 8 bases, leaving 9 bases between the germline ends. The CDR3 contains 12 residues. Germline CDR1 reads SGHVS; CDR2 reads FNYEAQ. The CDR3 here is CASSAIWEKLFF. The CDR3 nucleotides are TGTGCCAGCAGCGCCATATGGGAAAAACTGTTTTTT.